The T cell receptor (beta chain) described here comes from a study of blood T cell repertoires in COVID-19. For the study at large: COVID-19 samples from acute and convalescent phases originated in the United States, Italy and Spain. The cDNA or gDNA used as material had been derived from T cells, B-cell-depleted T cells, or PBMCs.

The sample holds a few counts of this clone. In the original analysis: Amplification of reference gene primers was used by the study to estimate nucleated cell counts. Profiling relied on immunoSEQ multiplex PCR, and the TCRdb table lists in-frame clones only, not all of them. Clonal size and the V and J genes are those of that table, whereas D and trimming came from the DNA. The table shows some 150,000 clones, with roughly 82% occurring only once. Trimming pared 3 bases from V and 3 bases from J, leaving 12 bases between. CDR1 is MNHEY and CDR2 is SVGAGI in the germline V gene. This CDR3 spans 14 amino acids.

This chain links TRBV6-5 with TRBJ2-7, with D perhaps TRBD2 (6 bases). The sample consisted of peripheral blood. This receptor was obtained from a woman aged 70-85 years with acute or convalescent COVID-19. The CDR3 sequence is CASSYLGGNYEQYF. The DNA for the CDR3 is TGTGCCAGCAGTTATCTTGGCGGGAACTACGAGCAGTACTTC.